A selection of T cell receptor beta chains follows, all from one sample in a study of cytomegalovirus exposure and HLA in healthy donors. Method: immunoSEQ multiplex PCR; TCRdb's copy keeps in-frame clones and lacks some. The sample table includes about 48,000 clones. Sequencing was carried out using PBMCs. The receptors originated from a male donor in good health and CMV-seropositive. The CDR3 runs from the conserved cysteine through the conserved F or W. Fields, in order: D gene, V gene, J gene, CDR3 protein, CDR3 DNA. A D gene is named only where the DNA matches it firmly.

d_gene: -
v_gene: TRBV6-5
j_gene: TRBJ1-5
CDR3aa: CASGAAGHSNQPQHF
CDR3nt: TGTGCCAGCGGGGCAGCGGGGCACAGCAATCAGCCCCAGCATTTT

d_gene: TRBD1
v_gene: TRBV4-1
j_gene: TRBJ1-4
CDR3aa: CASSQGWQGAGEKLFF
CDR3nt: TGCGCCAGCAGCCAAGGTTGGCAGGGGGCTGGTGAAAAACTGTTTTTT

d_gene: -
v_gene: TRBV2
j_gene: TRBJ2-3
CDR3aa: CASNSVSTDTQYF
CDR3nt: TGTGCCAGCAATTCGGTGTCCACAGATACGCAGTATTTT

d_gene: -
v_gene: TRBV11-2
j_gene: TRBJ2-3
CDR3aa: CASSLGGGGTDTQYF
CDR3nt: TGTGCCAGCAGCTTAGGTGGGGGCGGCACAGATACGCAGTATTTT

d_gene: -
v_gene: TRBV18
j_gene: TRBJ2-7
CDR3aa: CASSPERRQYEQYF
CDR3nt: TGTGCCAGCTCACCAGAGAGGAGACAGTACGAGCAGTACTTC

d_gene: TRBD1
v_gene: TRBV28
j_gene: TRBJ2-7
CDR3aa: CASSSQGSEQYF
CDR3nt: TGTGCCAGCAGTTCACAGGGGAGCGAGCAGTACTTC

d_gene: TRBD1
v_gene: TRBV5-1
j_gene: TRBJ1-2
CDR3aa: CASSLGTGYGYTF
CDR3nt: TGCGCCAGCAGCTTGGGGACAGGTTATGGCTACACCTTC

d_gene: TRBD2
v_gene: TRBV6-4
j_gene: TRBJ2-3
CDR3aa: CASSDGVGGGSTDTQYF
CDR3nt: TGTGCCAGCAGTGACGGGGTCGGCGGGGGGAGCACAGATACGCAGTATTTT

d_gene: -
v_gene: TRBV4-3
j_gene: TRBJ2-1
CDR3aa: CASSQDWRGRDEQFF
CDR3nt: TGCGCCAGCAGCCAAGATTGGCGCGGCAGGGATGAGCAGTTCTTC

d_gene: TRBD2
v_gene: TRBV18
j_gene: TRBJ2-1
CDR3aa: CASSREMGGFYNEQFF
CDR3nt: TGTGCCAGCTCACGGGAAATGGGAGGGTTCTACAATGAGCAGTTCTTC

d_gene: -
v_gene: TRBV5-5
j_gene: TRBJ1-2
CDR3aa: CASSTGGQPFRYTF
CDR3nt: TGTGCCAGCAGCACCGGTGGACAGCCTTTTCGCTACACCTTC

d_gene: -
v_gene: TRBV30
j_gene: TRBJ2-7
CDR3aa: CAWSVVREQYF
CDR3nt: TGTGCCTGGAGTGTGGTGCGGGAGCAGTACTTC

d_gene: -
v_gene: TRBV7-2
j_gene: TRBJ2-3
CDR3aa: CASSLQGGLSTDTQYF
CDR3nt: TGTGCCAGCAGCTTACAGGGGGGACTTAGCACAGATACGCAGTATTTT

d_gene: -
v_gene: TRBV11-1
j_gene: TRBJ1-6
CDR3aa: CASSPLGDSPLHF
CDR3nt: TGTGCCAGCAGCCCACTCGGGGATTCACCCCTCCACTTT

d_gene: TRBD1
v_gene: TRBV7-2
j_gene: TRBJ2-7
CDR3aa: CASSRPGQGAYEQYF
CDR3nt: TGTGCCAGCAGCCGCCCGGGACAGGGTGCCTACGAGCAGTACTTC

d_gene: -
v_gene: TRBV19
j_gene: TRBJ1-5
CDR3aa: CASSIFSQGNQPQHF
CDR3nt: TGTGCCAGTAGTATATTCAGCCAGGGTAATCAGCCCCAGCATTTT